Each of the 8 T cell receptor beta chains below was sequenced from the same sample in a study of blood T cell repertoires in COVID-19. The protocol was immunoSEQ multiplex PCR, while the TCRdb copy is restricted to in-frame clones and leaves out a portion. The sample yields roughly 250,000 clones, 80% to 85% seen once. The sequenced sample consisted of peripheral blood. The receptors come from a person aged 70 to 80 with COVID-19, enrolled during active disease.

This clone has just one count. CDR3 nucleotides: TGTGCCAGCAGCCCAACTCTAGCAGACCGGGAGACCCAGTACTTC. Protein: CASSPTLADRETQYF. This chain links TRBV7-3 with TRBJ2-5; a possible D gene is TRBD2 (5 bases). V lost 5 bases and J 5 bases, leaving 18 bases between the germline ends. The CDR3 runs 15 residues. Germline-derived CDR1 and CDR2 are SGHTA and FQGTGA.

This sequence joins TRBV7-9 and TRBJ1-5; TRBD1 matches at 9 bases. The CDR3 spans 16 residues. Germline-derived CDR1 and CDR2 are SEHNR and FQNEAQ (reference sequence). The V and J ends lost 1 base and 2 bases, in that order; junction bases with no gene match: 3. CDR3 region: CASSLGTGVGNQPQHF. CDR3 in DNA: TGTGCCAGCAGCTTAGGGACAGGGGTGGGCAATCAGCCCCAGCATTTT.

The chain has TRBV6-5 and TRBJ1-3, with D unclear. The CDR3 is 14 residues long. Trimming pared 6 bases from V and 4 bases from J, leaving 13 bases between. CDR1 MNHEY and CDR2 SVGAGI come from the germline V gene. The CDR3 region is CASSSSGSGNTIYF. The DNA for the CDR3 is TGTGCCAGCAGCTCCTCGGGGTCCGGAAACACCATATATTTT.

The V and J genes are TRBV7-9 and TRBJ1-5; TRBD1 might be the D (5 bases). Trimming removed 1 base at V and 6 bases at J, with 16 bases between. The CDR3 sequence is 16 residues long. Germline lookup yields CDR1 SEHNR and CDR2 FQNEAQ (reference sequence). CDR3 sequence (DNA): TGTGCCAGCAGCTTAGGTACGGGGGGAGAGGGTCAGCCCCAGCATTTT. This codes for CASSLGTGGEGQPQHF.

The chain combines TRBV24-1 with TRBJ1-2, with D possibly being TRBD1 (6 bases). The germline V gene encodes CDR1 KGHDR and CDR2 SFDVKD. The CDR3 length is 12 residues. V was pared by 7 bases and J by 1 base, with 6 bases between. CDR3 nucleotide sequence: TGTGCCACCAGGGACAGTAACTATGGCTACACCTTC. Residues: CATRDSNYGYTF.

The V gene is TRBV9, the J gene TRBJ2-7; D might be TRBD1 (6 bases). This CDR3 is built from 15 residues. Germline CDR1 and CDR2: SGDLS and YYNGEE. Trimming took 0 bases from V and 0 from J, leaving 10 bases between them. CDR3 sequence (DNA): TGTGCCAGCAGCGTAGCGGACAGACTCTCCTACGAGCAGTACTTC. This gives the protein CASSVADRLSYEQYF.

This chain joins TRBV18 and TRBJ2-5, with D possibly being TRBD2 (6 bases). The CDR3 sequence is 16 residues long. Per germline, CDR1 KGHSH and CDR2 LQKENI. The V gene lost 6 bases and the J gene lost 2 bases, with 19 bases spanning the gap. CDR3 nucleotide sequence: TGTGCCAGCTCCACAAACGGGGGTACAGTACAAGAGACCCAGTACTTC. It is translated as CASSTNGGTVQETQYF.

For the CDR3, the DNA is TGTGCCAGCAGAGGGGGCTTGAACACTGAAGCTTTCTTT. Residues: CASRGGLNTEAFF. The rearrangement links TRBV6-5 to TRBJ1-1; TRBD1 aligns across 7 bases. The CDR3 runs 13 residues. Trimming removed 6 bases from V and 0 bases from J; junction bases left unmatched: 1. CDR1 is MNHEY and CDR2 is SVGAGI in the germline V gene.